A selection of T cell receptor beta chains follows, all from one sample in a study of response to subunit inactivated influenza vaccine. Each CDR3 protein is one row after TCRdb ran MiXCR on the RT-PCR reads. The sample has about 540,000 distinct CDR3 sequences, around a quarter seen once. The data were also submitted as part of a second study, on T cells expressing NK-cell markers.

Source: CD4+ T cells sorted from PBMCs, taken less than 13 days after vaccination. These receptors were taken from a man aged 45 to 65 who received an inactivated influenza vaccine. Both conserved end residues are part of each CDR3.

CDR3aa,v_gene
CASSEQGGHGYTF,TRBV6-1
CATSDKVYPIHTGELFF,TRBV24-1
CASSHGRSSYNEQFF,TRBV12-3/TRBV12-4
CASSEPGGYGYTF,TRBV2
CSARPAGLAGTDTQYF,TRBV20-1
CASSPNVGKETQYF,TRBV12-3/TRBV12-4
CASRLGQGSFQPQHF,TRBV12-3/TRBV12-4
CASSRAGTARGELFF,TRBV6-1
CASSGTANSYNEQFF,TRBV18
CASSYGPDNSPLHF,TRBV6-5
CASSQTLLTGYRSNSNQPQHF,TRBV4-2
CASSTHQGLAGGAEQYF,TRBV7-2
CSVTQIYEQYF,TRBV20-1
CASSQELLAGVPDTQYF,TRBV4-2
CSAMLAGPSYEQYF,TRBV20-1
CASSPLTSGLYNEQFF,TRBV3-1
CASSGGLAGGTIQYF,TRBV5-6
CASIPGGSRGEQFF,TRBV6-1
CASREDFIPRETQYF,TRBV5-1
CASRQEAEAFF,TRBV12-3/TRBV12-4
CASTYGGTSNEQYF,TRBV7-9
CSATSVSWDSGANVLTF,TRBV20-1
CSASRRGSGVYEQYF,TRBV20-1
CASSVYQGQYF,TRBV2
CASRTSVGLLNTGELFF,TRBV6-1
CSATPTERINNEQFF,TRBV20-1